Presented here are 32 T cell receptor beta chains from one specimen sequenced in a study of OX40 agonist ivuxolimab in advanced cancers. Produced via immunoSEQ multiplex PCR; TCRdb's table is partial and in-frame only. The sample contains about 32,000 clones, around 90% of which appear only once. This material consisted of CD4+ or CD8+ T cells sorted from blood, taken in a trial of the OX40 agonist ivuxolimab. These receptors all stem from an adult with an advanced solid tumor such as melanoma, head and neck, liver or kidney cancer.

The chain carries TRBV2 and TRBJ2-2; D call uncertain. CDR3 size: 12 residues. The V end lost 11 bases, the J end lost 0 bases, and 7 bases lay between the germline ends. Germline CDR1 SNHLY, CDR2 FYNNEI. CDR3 in amino acids: CAYNPNTGELFF. The CDR3 DNA follows: TGTGCCTACAACCCGAACACCGGGGAGCTGTTTTTT.

The chain joins TRBV2 to TRBJ2-1; D is possibly TRBD2 (6 bases). The length of the CDR3 is 13 residues. Germline-derived CDR1 and CDR2 are SNHLY and FYNNEI. Trimming took 8 bases from V and 3 from J, leaving 11 bases between them. In nucleotides, the CDR3 is TGTGCCAGCTCCACCGGGAGCTACAATGAGCAGTTCTTC. Translation: CASSTGSYNEQFF.

The CDR3: CASRPTSGRGETQYF. The DNA of the CDR3 is TGTGCCAGCAGACCGACTAGCGGGAGGGGAGAGACCCAGTACTTC. This rearrangement joins TRBV28 to TRBJ2-5, with 14 nucleotides matching TRBD2. V was clipped by 6 bases and J by 4 bases; unmatched bases: 4. Germline V gives CDR1 MDHEN, CDR2 SYDVKM. The CDR3 spans 15 residues.

The CDR3 DNA reads as TGTGCCTGGAGTGTAGCAGGGGGCGTGGGGGGCGAGCAGTTCTTC. Translated, it gives CAWSVAGGVGGEQFF. The gene calls are TRBV30 and TRBJ2-1; 8 bases are a match to TRBD1. Germline V gene sequence: CDR1 GTSNPN, CDR2 SVGIG (reference sequence). This CDR3 has 15 amino acids. J lost 10 bases, V lost 0 bases, and 11 bases had no gene match.

V and J are TRBV7-8 and TRBJ2-7, with 8 bases fitting TRBD1. CDR1 and CDR2 from the germline V gene are SGHVS and FQNEAQ. CDR3 size: 16 residues. V dropped 6 bases and J dropped 5; count of bases not matched to a gene: 15. CDR3 nucleotide sequence: TGTGCCAGCAGTTTTTTGCCCCCGGGACAGGTCAACGAGCAGTACTTC. Translated: CASSFLPPGQVNEQYF. Complete variable domain (other parts from reference TRBV7-8 and TRBJ2-7): GAGVSQSPRYKVAKRGQDVALRCDPISGHVSLFWYQQALGQGPEFLTYFQNEAQLDKSGLPSDRFFAERPEGSVSTLKIQRTQQEDSAVYLCASSFLPPGQVNEQYFGPGTRLTVT.

The chain uses TRBV28 and TRBJ2-5; D tentatively reads TRBD1 or TRBD2 (5 bases each). The CDR3 length is 15 residues. Germline V gene lookup returns CDR1 MDHEN and CDR2 SYDVKM. Trimming took 8 bases from V and 2 from J, leaving 18 bases between them. The CDR3 loop is CASPCGTSGQETQYF. CDR3 bases: TGTGCCAGCCCTTGTGGGACCAGCGGTCAAGAGACCCAGTACTTC.

This clone was seen a single time. The chain links TRBV13 to TRBJ1-1, with a possible D match to TRBD1 (5 bases). Germline lookup yields CDR1 PRHDT and CDR2 FYEKMQ (reference sequence). CDR3 length: 13 residues. V was trimmed by 5 bases and J by 3 bases, leaving 10 bases between them. This CDR3 reads CASSLTGDTEAFF. CDR3 coding DNA: TGTGCCAGCAGCCTCACGGGGGACACTGAAGCTTTCTTT. The full variable domain, its missing parts supplied by reference TRBV13 and TRBJ1-1, is AAGVIQSPRHLIKEKRETATLKCYPIPRHDTVYWYQQGPGQDPQFLISFYEKMQSDKGSIPDRFSAQQFSDYHSELNMSSLELGDSALYFCASSLTGDTEAFFGQGTRLTVV.

On this clone itself: The same CDR3 can be traced to other DNA sequences in this sample. This chain links TRBV9 with TRBJ2-7, with 9 nucleotides matching TRBD2. The CDR3 totals 15 residues. V lost 0 bases to trimming and J lost 1 base; unmatched junction nucleotides: 2. Germline loops: CDR1 SGDLS, CDR2 YYNGEE. The CDR3 region has the DNA TGTGCCAGCAGCGTAGGACTAGCGGATTCCTACGAGCAGTACTTC. This encodes CASSVGLADSYEQYF. Full variable domain (rest looked up from reference TRBV9 and TRBJ2-7): DSGVTQTPKHLITATGQRVTLRCSPRSGDLSVYWYQQSLDQGLQFLIQYYNGEERAKGNILERFSAQQFPDLHSELNLSSLELGDSALYFCASSVGLADSYEQYFGPGTRLTVT.

The table lists this clone with a few counts. The sample carries other DNA sequences with the same CDR3. The gene calls are TRBV4-2 and TRBJ2-2; the D is unclear. V lost 4 bases, J lost 5 bases, and 5 bases lay in between. Per germline, CDR1 LGHNA and CDR2 YNFKEQ. The CDR3 totals 12 residues. In DNA form, the CDR3 reads TGTGCCAGCAGCCGTAATACCGGGGAGCTGTTTTTT. This sequence encodes CASSRNTGELFF.

The CDR3 bases are TGTGCCAGCAGCGGACAAACGGACAGCAACTATGGCTACACCTTC. Translation: CASSGQTDSNYGYTF. The gene calls are TRBV9 and TRBJ1-2, with D possibly being TRBD1 (6 bases). The V and J ends lost 3 bases and 2 bases respectively, with 14 bases between them. CDR1 and CDR2 from the germline V gene are SGDLS and YYNGEE. CDR3 length: 15 amino acids.

This chain joins TRBV4-2 and TRBJ2-5; 13 nucleotides agree with TRBD2. This CDR3 is 17 amino acids long. The germline V gene has CDR1 LGHNA and CDR2 YNFKEQ. With 6 bases clipped from V and 4 bases from J, the junction kept 11 bases outside the gene matches. CDR3 residues: CASRFGLAGVGVETQYF. For the CDR3, the DNA is TGTGCCAGCAGATTCGGACTAGCGGGGGTCGGAGTAGAGACCCAGTACTTC.

This chain joins TRBV5-4 and TRBJ2-3, with TRBD2 matching over 11 bases. The CDR3 is made up of 15 amino acids. Germline trimming cut 4 bases from V and 4 bases from J; bases unmatched to any gene: 5. Germline lookup yields CDR1 SGHNT and CDR2 YYREEE (reference sequence). CDR3 nucleotide sequence: TGTGCCAGCAGCCCGACTAGCGGGGCGTCAGATACGCAGTATTTT. Protein product: CASSPTSGASDTQYF.

The V and J genes are TRBV2 and TRBJ2-7; possibly TRBD1 or TRBD2 for D (5 bases each). The germline CDR1 and CDR2 sequences are SNHLY and FYNNEI. The CDR3 covers 10 residues. V gave up 4 bases and J gave up 9 bases, with 7 bases separating them. DNA of the CDR3: TGTGCCAGCAGTGGGGACGGGCAGTACTTC. The encoded protein is CASSGDGQYF.

The V gene is TRBV5-4, the J gene TRBJ1-1; D unresolved. Trimming took off 5 bases at V and 0 bases at J, with 17 bases between the two ends. The CDR3 is made up of 16 amino acids. CDR1 and CDR2 from the germline V gene are SGHNT and YYREEE (reference sequence). The CDR3 loop is CASRSDTKALNTEAFF. DNA for the CDR3: TGTGCCAGCAGAAGTGACACAAAGGCCTTGAACACTGAAGCTTTCTTT.

This chain connects TRBV27 to TRBJ2-7, with D possibly matching TRBD2 (5 bases). The CDR3 is 13 residues long. The ends were cut back, 3 bases at V and 6 bases at J, with 12 bases in the middle. Germline CDR1 is MNHEY and CDR2 is SMNVEV (reference sequence). The CDR3 here is CASSLSATTEQYF. For the CDR3, the DNA is TGTGCCAGCAGTTTGTCCGCGACTACCGAGCAGTACTTC.

The chain joins TRBV18 to TRBJ2-2, with 11 bases aligning to TRBD1. This CDR3 spans 18 amino acids. The germline gives CDR1 KGHSH, CDR2 LQKENI. After removal of 3 bases from V and 5 bases from J, the junction contained 11 bases not matched to a gene. CDR3 coding DNA: TGTGCCAGCTCACCCCGGACAGGGGGCGCTTCTATTACCGGGGAGCTGTTTTTT. Encoded protein: CASSPRTGGASITGELFF.

The V gene is TRBV5-1, the J gene TRBJ1-1; the match to TRBD1 covers 7 bases. CDR1 and CDR2 from the germline V gene are SGHRS and YFSETQ. The CDR3 has 16 amino acids. Trimming cost V 5 bases and J 4 bases; bases outside gene matches: 14. For the CDR3, the DNA is TGCGCCAGCAGTAGGACAGGCCCTTTTTACCTCACTGAAGCTTTCTTT. Translated, it gives CASSRTGPFYLTEAFF. The complete variable domain, with remaining parts taken from reference TRBV5-1 and TRBJ1-1, reads KAGVTQTPRYLIKTRGQQVTLSCSPISGHRSVSWYQQTPGQGLQFLFEYFSETQRNKGNFPGRFSGRQFSNSRSEMNVSTLELGDSALYLCASSRTGPFYLTEAFFGQGTRLTVV.

V is TRBV27 and J is TRBJ1-3; D perhaps matches TRBD1 (6 bases). Germline V CDR1 and CDR2: MNHEY, SMNVEV (reference sequence). CDR3 size: 15 residues. The V and J ends lost 2 bases and 2 bases respectively, with 10 bases between them. CDR3 amino acids: CASSLRPGAGNTIYF. The CDR3, as DNA: TGTGCCAGCAGTTTACGACCAGGGGCTGGAAACACCATATATTTT.

The rearrangement uses TRBV28 and TRBJ2-7; 7 nucleotides match TRBD1. V trimming: 7 bases; J trimming: 2 bases; junction bases outside the gene matches: 8. The germline gives CDR1 MDHEN, CDR2 SYDVKM. The CDR3 runs to 14 residues. The CDR3 protein is CASKRDSSTYEQYF. In DNA, the CDR3 is TGTGCCAGCAAACGGGACAGTTCCACCTACGAGCAGTACTTC.

The chain uses TRBV28 and TRBJ1-6, with D maybe TRBD1 (5 bases). Trimming shortened V by 3 bases and J by 10 bases, and 10 bases separated the two germline ends. The CDR3 spans 13 residues. Germline values: CDR1 MDHEN, CDR2 SYDVKM. For the CDR3, the DNA is TGTGCCAGCAGTTTCAGGGTAGGGTCACCCCTCCACTTT. This codes for CASSFRVGSPLHF.

Regarding this clone: Other DNA sequences in this specimen translate into the identical CDR3. V and J are TRBV7-9 and TRBJ2-7; D remains unclear. CDR1 and CDR2 (germline): SEHNR, FQNEAQ (reference sequence). This CDR3 contains 12 residues. Trimming took off 1 base at V and 3 bases at J, with 4 bases between the two ends. The CDR3 here is CASSLGYYEQYF. Written as DNA, the CDR3 is TGTGCCAGCAGCTTAGGGTACTACGAGCAGTACTTC.

V usage is TRBV7-6 and J usage is TRBJ2-1, with D unresolved. The V gene lost 3 bases and the J gene lost 3 bases, with 3 bases spanning the gap. This CDR3 has 12 amino acids. Germline V CDR1 and CDR2: SGHVS, FNYEAQ. Written as DNA, the CDR3 is TGTGCCAGCAGCTTCAGCTACAATGAGCAGTTCTTC. This codes for CASSFSYNEQFF.

The gene calls are TRBV25-1 and TRBJ2-3; no clear D. The CDR3 extends over 11 amino acids. The germline gives CDR1 MGHDK, CDR2 SYGVNS. Trimming removed 5 bases from V and 5 bases from J, with 5 bases in between. CDR3 nucleotide sequence: TGTGCCAGCAGTATGGTAGATACGCAGTATTTT. Translating gives CASSMVDTQYF.

As DNA, the CDR3 is TGTGCCAGCAGTTACGCGAACAGGGCCCCCAATCAGCCCCAGCATTTT. Residues: CASSYANRAPNQPQHF. V is TRBV6-6 and J is TRBJ1-5; D might be TRBD1 (6 bases). V was pared by 2 bases and J by 3 bases, with 14 bases between. The germline V gene encodes CDR1 MNHNY and CDR2 SVGAGI (reference sequence). The CDR3 is made up of 16 amino acids.

This clone was seen a few times. V gene TRBV28 combines with J gene TRBJ2-7, with 11 nucleotides matching TRBD1. Trimming removed 3 bases from V and 1 base from J; junction bases left unmatched: 17. CDR1 is MDHEN and CDR2 is SYDVKM in the germline V gene. The CDR3 length is 20 residues. The CDR3 coding sequence is TGTGCCAGCAGTTTCCCGTCCGGGACAGGGGGATTACTAACGTCCTACGAGCAGTACTTC. Translated, it gives CASSFPSGTGGLLTSYEQYF.

CDR3 sequence (DNA): TGTGCCAGCAGTTACTCGGCTAGCGGGGGGGTCGGGGAGCTGTTTTTT. Its translation is CASSYSASGGVGELFF. The V and J genes are TRBV6-5 and TRBJ2-2, with 12 positions matching TRBD2. This CDR3 spans 16 amino acids. V lost 0 bases, J lost 7 bases, and 3 bases stayed unmatched. Germline loops: CDR1 MNHEY, CDR2 SVGAGI.

The CDR3 loop reads CASSFFSSGLVNEQYF. CDR3 coding DNA: TGTGCCAGCAGCTTTTTCTCTAGCGGCCTAGTCAACGAGCAGTACTTC. J is TRBJ2-7 and V is TRBV7-9; 7 nucleotides line up with TRBD2. After removal of 3 bases from V and 5 bases from J, the junction contained 13 bases not matched to a gene. The CDR3 runs 16 residues. Germline values: CDR1 SEHNR, CDR2 FQNEAQ (reference sequence).

The gene calls are TRBV15 and TRBJ1-2, with 7 bases aligning to TRBD1. J lost 8 bases, V lost 2 bases, and 11 bases had no gene match. This CDR3 is built from 15 residues. In germline, CDR1 is LNHNV, CDR2 YYDKDF (reference sequence). The CDR3 is CATSRPGQATEGYTF. In nucleotides, the CDR3 is TGTGCCACCAGCAGACCCGGACAGGCGACGGAGGGCTACACCTTC.

This chain links TRBV18 with TRBJ2-7; 7 bases are a match to TRBD1. In germline, CDR1 is KGHSH, CDR2 LQKENI. The V and J ends lost 6 bases and 0 bases, in that order; junction bases with no gene match: 2. This CDR3 spans 13 amino acids. CDR3 in DNA: TGTGCCAGCTCCCGGGACAGCTCCTACGAGCAGTACTTC. This codes for CASSRDSSYEQYF. Based on the CDR3 plus reference TRBV18 and TRBJ2-7, the full variable domain is NAGVMQNPRHLVRRRGQEARLRCSPMKGHSHVYWYRQLPEEGLKFMVYLQKENIIDESGMPKERFSAEFPKEGPSILRIQQVVRGDSAAYFCASSRDSSYEQYFGPGTRLTVT.

The chain recombines TRBV11-2 with TRBJ2-2; 7 positions match TRBD2. The V gene's germline CDR1 is SGHAT and CDR2 FQNNGV. The CDR3 covers 16 residues. Trimming at V came to 5 bases and at J to 0 bases, leaving 6 bases not matched to a gene. The CDR3 DNA is TGTGCCAGCAGCACCTTAGCGGGCGCGAACACCGGGGAGCTGTTTTTT. This encodes CASSTLAGANTGELFF.

The chain employs TRBV7-2 and TRBJ2-7, with D possibly TRBD1 on 6 matching bases. Germline CDR1 and CDR2: SGHTA and FQGNSA. There are 14 residues in the CDR3. The ends were cut back, 1 base at V and 5 bases at J, with 12 bases in the middle. The chain's CDR3 is CASSLGNRADEQYF. The CDR3 nucleotides read TGTGCCAGCAGCTTAGGGAACAGGGCCGACGAGCAGTACTTC.

The V gene is TRBV28, the J gene TRBJ1-3; D remains unclear. Germline V gene sequence: CDR1 MDHEN, CDR2 SYDVKM. Trimming pared 3 bases from V and 7 bases from J, leaving 7 bases between. The CDR3 is 12 amino acids. The CDR3 reads CASSLVFNTIYF. CDR3 nucleotides: TGTGCCAGCAGTTTGGTCTTCAACACCATATATTTT.